This record concerns one T cell receptor beta chain sequence. The record originates from a study of blood T cell repertoires in COVID-19. Whole-study context: Samples came from the United States, Italy and Spain, spanning acute and convalescent COVID-19. In each case, the material was cDNA or gDNA derived from T cells, B-cell-depleted T cells, or PBMCs.

The V end lost 0 bases, the J end lost 3 bases, and 12 bases lay between the germline ends. There are 16 residues in the CDR3. Germline CDR1 is LGHNA and CDR2 is YSLEER. Clones were sequenced by immunoSEQ multiplex PCR, and TCRdb holds only the in-frame ones, with some missing. The sample has about 250,000 clones, 86% seen once. The chain joins TRBV4-3 to TRBJ1-3; D uncertain. Input material: peripheral blood. The TCR comes from a woman under 40 with active or convalescent COVID-19. DNA for the CDR3: TGCGCCAGCAGCCAAGATTTACGGGGATTTGGAAACACCATATATTTT. This sequence encodes CASSQDLRGFGNTIYF.